This TCR beta chain was captured by sequencing in a study of response to subunit inactivated influenza vaccine. V lost 6 bases, J lost 5 bases, and 15 bases stayed unmatched. CDR1 is MNHNS and CDR2 is SASEGT in the germline V gene. The CDR3 is made up of 17 amino acids. TCRdb re-called the RT-PCR reads through MiXCR, storing one row per CDR3 protein. The table shows hundreds of thousands of distinct CDR3 sequences, with 12% occurring only once. The sample holds many counts of this clonotype. The rearrangement uses TRBV6-1 and TRBJ2-5, with 10 bases lining up with TRBD2. This specimen consisted of non-naive T cells sorted from PBMCs, obtained 14 to 15 days before vaccination. This TCR derives from a man aged 45-65 years who received an inactivated influenza vaccine. CDR3 residues: CASRTSRSGRAGETQYF. In DNA form, the CDR3 reads TGTGCCAGCAGGACAAGTCGGAGCGGGAGGGCCGGGGAGACCCAGTACTTC.